Listed below are T cell receptor beta chains from one sample, sequenced in a study of cytomegalovirus exposure and HLA in healthy donors. This table comes from immunoSEQ multiplex PCR, and its TCRdb copy is limited to in-frame clones, with some not included. The sample carries around 50,000 clones, less than 85% recorded once. The sequencing sample was made of PBMCs. These receptors were obtained from a man aged 25 to 45 in good health and CMV-seropositive. CDR3s include the opening cysteine and the closing phenylalanine or tryptophan. D genes are given only for firm matches. Only some rows state a clone size, as once, few, many or a class for expanded clones.

.	TRBV30	.	TRBJ1-1	12	CAWKGGAPEAFF	TGTGCCTGGAAAGGAGGGGCCCCCGAAGCTTTCTTT
.	TRBV15	.	TRBJ1-5	15	CATSRAGNSNQPQHF	TGTGCCACCAGCAGAGCAGGAAATAGCAATCAGCCCCAGCATTTT
.	TRBV15	.	TRBJ1-5	17	CATSSLFAPTRNQPQHF	TGTGCCACCAGCAGTTTGTTTGCCCCAACGCGAAATCAGCCCCAGCATTTT
.	TRBV11-2	.	TRBJ2-7	13	CASSLPGVYEQYF	TGTGCCAGCAGCTTGCCAGGGGTTTACGAGCAGTACTTC
.	TRBV7-6	TRBD1	TRBJ2-5	14	CASSRQGTFETQYF	TGTGCCAGCAGCAGACAGGGAACTTTTGAGACCCAGTACTTC
few	TRBV15	.	TRBJ1-5	14	CATYSTGLNQPQHF	TGTGCCACTTACTCGACAGGTCTGAATCAGCCCCAGCATTTT
.	TRBV2	.	TRBJ2-3	14	CASKVGENTDTQYF	TGTGCCAGCAAGGTCGGGGAGAACACAGATACGCAGTATTTT
few	TRBV29-1	TRBD1	TRBJ2-7	15	CSVEARGGTGMEQYF	TGCAGCGTTGAAGCCCGAGGGGGGACAGGCATGGAGCAGTACTTC
.	TRBV19	TRBD1	TRBJ1-5	14	CASSITGGNQPQHF	TGTGCCAGTAGTATAACAGGGGGCAATCAGCCCCAGCATTTT
.	TRBV6-5	.	TRBJ2-7	15	CASSLGGGVAYEQYF	TGTGCCAGCAGCCTAGGTGGCGGGGTGGCCTACGAGCAGTACTTC
once	TRBV6-4	.	TRBJ2-3	13	CASSDTGTDTQYF	TGTGCCAGCAGTGATACGGGGACAGATACGCAGTATTTT
.	TRBV10-1	TRBD2	TRBJ2-5	15	CASSERRGDQETQYF	TGCGCCAGCAGTGAAAGGCGGGGGGACCAAGAGACCCAGTACTTC
.	TRBV6-1	.	TRBJ2-5	14	CASSDGTFQETQYF	TGTGCCAGCAGTGATGGGACATTCCAAGAGACCCAGTACTTC
.	TRBV2	.	TRBJ1-2	13	CASSALFVYGYTF	TGTGCCAGCAGTGCACTATTCGTCTATGGCTACACCTTC
.	TRBV30	.	TRBJ2-7	13	CAWSVPGTIQQYF	TGTGCCTGGAGTGTACCGGGGACAATTCAGCAGTACTTC
.	TRBV6-5	.	TRBJ1-5	15	CASSSAGVGNQPQHF	TGTGCCAGCAGCAGCGCAGGGGTTGGCAATCAGCCCCAGCATTTT
.	TRBV6-4	TRBD2	TRBJ2-3	15	CASSVFSGGTDTQYF	TGTGCCAGCAGTGTTTTTAGCGGGGGCACAGATACGCAGTATTTT
.	TRBV5-4	.	TRBJ2-3	15	CASSLGGVRTDTQYF	TGTGCCAGCAGCTTGGGCGGCGTCCGCACAGATACGCAGTATTTT
.	TRBV7-8	TRBD1	TRBJ1-5	14	CASSYQGVSQPQHF	TGTGCCAGCAGTTATCAGGGGGTTTCTCAGCCCCAGCATTTT
.	TRBV14	TRBD2	TRBJ2-3	17	CASSQEVSGGGLDTQYF	TGTGCCAGCAGCCAAGAGGTTAGCGGGGGAGGCCTGGATACGCAGTATTTT
once	TRBV6-1	TRBD1	TRBJ2-3	15	CASTQGFISTDTQYF	TGTGCCAGCACACAGGGGTTTATTAGCACAGATACGCAGTATTTT
.	TRBV19	.	TRBJ2-5	13	CASIDSGLETQYF	TGTGCCAGTATAGACTCGGGATTGGAGACCCAGTACTTC
.	TRBV27	.	TRBJ1-5	15	CASSLRGTSNQPQHF	TGTGCCAGCAGTTTAAGGGGCACTAGCAATCAGCCCCAGCATTTT
.	TRBV6-1	.	TRBJ1-2	15	CASSEMVVQNYGYTF	TGTGCCAGCAGTGAAATGGTAGTACAGAACTATGGCTACACCTTC
.	TRBV6-1	TRBD1	TRBJ2-7	13	CASRGTGGEEQYF	TGTGCCAGCAGAGGGACAGGGGGCGAGGAGCAGTACTTC
.	TRBV13	TRBD1	TRBJ2-1	16	CASSPYRDRGFNEQFF	TGTGCCAGCAGCCCCTACCGGGACAGGGGCTTCAATGAGCAGTTCTTC
.	TRBV15	TRBD1	TRBJ1-5	17	CATSNHGRGPGNQPQHF	TGTGCCACCAGCAACCACGGAAGGGGGCCGGGGAATCAGCCCCAGCATTTT
.	TRBV9	.	TRBJ1-1	16	CASSVGTVAMNTEAFF	TGTGCCAGCAGCGTAGGAACCGTCGCGATGAACACTGAAGCTTTCTTT
few	TRBV19	TRBD1	TRBJ2-2	14	CASSAGTGVGELFF	TGTGCCAGTAGTGCCGGGACAGGGGTCGGGGAGCTGTTTTTT
.	TRBV4-1	.	TRBJ2-1	15	CASSQESSGYNEQFF	TGCGCCAGCAGCCAAGAGTCTTCGGGTTACAATGAGCAGTTCTTC
.	TRBV5-1	TRBD2	TRBJ2-5	16	CASSAGLAGLQETQYF	TGCGCCAGCAGCGCTGGACTAGCGGGGCTCCAAGAGACCCAGTACTTC
.	TRBV4-1	.	TRBJ1-5	16	CASSQGSDRSRQPQHF	TGCGCCAGCAGCCAAGGCTCCGACAGGTCCAGACAGCCCCAGCATTTT
.	TRBV18	TRBD1	TRBJ1-5	15	CASSPGTGYDQPQHF	TGTGCCAGCTCACCTGGGACAGGGTACGATCAGCCCCAGCATTTT
.	TRBV6-1	TRBD1	TRBJ2-7	13	CASLSTGGDEQYF	TGTGCCAGCTTATCGACAGGGGGGGACGAGCAGTACTTC
.	TRBV2	TRBD1	TRBJ2-7	13	CAREDRGSYEQYF	TGTGCCAGGGAGGACAGGGGCTCCTACGAGCAGTACTTC
.	TRBV10-3	.	TRBJ2-1	16	CAINGLGGSSYNEQFF	TGTGCCATCAACGGACTTGGGGGGAGCTCCTACAATGAGCAGTTCTTC
.	TRBV10-3	.	TRBJ2-7	14	CAISETAGAYEQYF	TGTGCCATCAGTGAGACTGCAGGGGCCTACGAGCAGTACTTC
.	TRBV14	.	TRBJ2-4	19	CASSQALSGPREQKNIQYF	TGTGCCAGCAGCCAAGCCCTTTCCGGCCCCAGGGAACAGAAAAACATTCAGTACTTC
.	TRBV6-1	.	TRBJ2-7	13	CASSPTAGYEQYF	TGTGCCAGCAGCCCCACTGCGGGTTACGAGCAGTACTTC
.	TRBV27	.	TRBJ2-2	16	CASNLAVLANTGELFF	TGTGCCAGCAACTTGGCGGTACTAGCCAACACCGGGGAGCTGTTTTTT
.	TRBV19	TRBD2	TRBJ2-3	15	CASRSSSGGTDTQYF	TGTGCCAGTAGGTCTTCTAGCGGGGGTACAGATACGCAGTATTTT
.	TRBV7-6	TRBD2	TRBJ2-5	15	CASSWFSISSGDMYF	TGTGCCAGCAGCTGGTTTAGTATTTCTAGCGGGGATATGTACTTC
.	TRBV5-4	.	TRBJ2-6	15	CASSLSFSGANVLTF	TGTGCCAGCAGCTTGTCCTTTTCCGGGGCCAACGTCCTGACTTTC
.	TRBV5-1	TRBD1	TRBJ1-1	13	CASSTGGYTEAFF	TGCGCCAGCAGTACAGGGGGATACACTGAAGCTTTCTTT
.	TRBV9	TRBD2	TRBJ2-2	15	CASSLRTRTTGELFF	TGTGCCAGCAGCCTAAGGACTAGGACTACCGGGGAGCTGTTTTTT
.	TRBV18	TRBD2	TRBJ2-7	15	CASSLRLAGSYEQYF	TGTGCCAGCTCACTTCGACTAGCGGGGAGCTACGAGCAGTACTTC
.	TRBV4-2	.	TRBJ2-2	16	CASSQQGRANTGELFF	TGTGCCAGCAGCCAACAGGGCAGGGCGAACACCGGGGAGCTGTTTTTT
.	TRBV13	.	TRBJ2-5	15	CASSFNGLLQETQYF	TGTGCCAGCAGCTTTAACGGACTATTACAAGAGACCCAGTACTTC
.	TRBV7-9	TRBD1	TRBJ2-7	14	CASSSGTVGYEQYF	TGTGCCAGCAGTTCCGGGACAGTTGGCTACGAGCAGTACTTC
.	TRBV5-1	TRBD1	TRBJ2-1	19	CASSLVPLTGQGIADEQFF	TGCGCCAGCAGCTTGGTCCCGCTGACGGGACAGGGGATAGCGGATGAGCAGTTCTTC
.	TRBV30	TRBD1	TRBJ1-2	15	CAWGETGGRNYGYTF	TGTGCCTGGGGAGAGACAGGGGGCCGAAACTATGGCTACACCTTC
.	TRBV9	.	TRBJ2-3	14	CASSVGGFGDTQYF	TGTGCCAGCAGCGTAGGAGGGTTTGGCGATACGCAGTATTTT
.	TRBV5-1	TRBD2	TRBJ2-5	13	CASTPGGFGTQYF	TGCGCCAGCACACCGGGGGGGTTTGGGACCCAGTACTTC
once	TRBV6-5	TRBD1	TRBJ1-5	14	CASSEGASVQPQHF	TGTGCCAGCAGCGAGGGGGCATCAGTTCAGCCCCAGCATTTT
few	TRBV6-5	TRBD1	TRBJ1-1	15	CASRIQTGLNTEAFF	TGTGCCAGCAGGATACAGACAGGGTTGAACACTGAAGCTTTCTTT
.	TRBV25-1	.	TRBJ1-1	13	CASSGMGRLEAFF	TGTGCCAGCAGCGGGATGGGCAGACTTGAAGCTTTCTTT
.	TRBV5-3	TRBD1	TRBJ1-2	14	CARSPDRGPYGYTF	TGTGCCAGAAGCCCGGACAGGGGTCCCTATGGCTACACCTTC
.	TRBV6-5	TRBD1	TRBJ2-1	15	CASSYGGTGTYEQFF	TGTGCCAGCAGTTACGGCGGGACAGGTACATATGAGCAGTTCTTC
.	TRBV5-1	TRBD2	TRBJ2-1	16	CASSFSGGLHYNEQFF	TGCGCCAGCAGCTTTAGCGGGGGGCTCCACTACAATGAGCAGTTCTTC
.	TRBV28	.	TRBJ2-5	15	CASSFRVGIRETQYF	TGTGCCAGCAGCTTCAGGGTTGGTATACGGGAGACCCAGTACTTC